One sample yielded the 13 T cell receptor beta chains listed below, sequenced in a study of shared clonotypes between healthy human individuals. TCRdb's table, derived via immunoSEQ multiplex PCR, lists solely in-frame clones and lacks some. This table has fewer than 850,000 clones, approximately 79% appearing once. The specimen was memory CD4+ T cells sorted from blood. The subset: CD45RA-negative fraction. These receptors were collected from a woman in her 30s in good health.

This clone appeared a single time. The chain couples TRBV28 to TRBJ2-3; D possibly uses TRBD1 or TRBD2 (6 bases each). Germline CDR1 reads MDHEN; CDR2 reads SYDVKM. CDR3 size: 14 residues. The V and J ends lost 7 bases and 5 bases respectively, with 16 bases between them. CDR3 residues: CASTVGGREDTQYF. CDR3 nucleotide sequence: TGTGCCAGCACCGTAGGGGGGCGGGAAGATACGCAGTATTTT.

The chain couples TRBV11-2 to TRBJ1-3; 8 nucleotides align to TRBD1. The CDR3 covers 16 residues. Germline V gene sequence: CDR1 SGHAT, CDR2 FQNNGV. V trimming: 1 base; J trimming: 3 bases; junction bases outside the gene matches: 5. The DNA of the CDR3 is TGTGCCAGCAGCTTAGGTCCCAGGGGGCTTGGAAACACCATATATTTT. It codes for CASSLGPRGLGNTIYF.

This clone was observed once. The CDR3 loop reads CASSLASASTDTQYF. CDR3 sequence (DNA): TGTGCCAGCAGCTTAGCGTCGGCTAGCACAGATACGCAGTATTTT. V gene TRBV7-9 combines with J gene TRBJ2-3; D gene ambiguous. Trimming took off 0 bases at V and 0 bases at J, with 7 bases between the two ends. CDR1 and CDR2 (germline): SEHNR, FQNEAQ (reference sequence). The CDR3 contains 15 residues.

This chain joins TRBV6-5 and TRBJ2-2; 9 positions match TRBD1. V shed 5 bases, J shed 4 bases, and the junction held 5 bases outside the gene matches. Germline values: CDR1 MNHEY, CDR2 SVGAGI. The CDR3 sequence is 15 residues long. The CDR3 reads CASSARDRVTGELFF. Here the CDR3 DNA reads TGTGCCAGCAGTGCCCGGGACAGGGTCACCGGGGAGCTGTTTTTT.

The chain links TRBV28 to TRBJ2-1, with D unclear. The V end lost 2 bases, the J end lost 9 bases, and 14 bases lay between the germline ends. CDR1 and CDR2 from the germline V gene are MDHEN and SYDVKM. The CDR3 totals 14 residues. CDR3 protein: CASSLRYLGGEQFF. CDR3 DNA: TGTGCCAGCAGTTTAAGGTATTTAGGTGGTGAGCAGTTCTTC.

The chain combines TRBV7-2 with TRBJ1-2, with D maybe TRBD1 (5 bases). The CDR3 has 14 amino acids. The V and J ends lost 5 bases and 2 bases respectively, with 12 bases between them. Germline-derived CDR1 and CDR2 are SGHTA and FQGNSA. CDR3 sequence (DNA): TGTGCCAGCAGCACCTATCAGGGCAACTATGGCTACACCTTC. The encoded protein is CASSTYQGNYGYTF.

The rearrangement joins TRBV19 to TRBJ1-1, with no clear D. V gave up 6 bases and J gave up 1 base, with 3 bases separating them. CDR1 is LNHDA and CDR2 is SQIVND in the germline V gene (reference sequence). This CDR3 contains 11 residues. Here the CDR3 reads CASRRNTEAFF. CDR3 nucleotide sequence: TGTGCCAGTAGAAGGAACACTGAAGCTTTCTTT.

V gene TRBV5-4 combines with J gene TRBJ1-4; the match to TRBD1 covers 9 bases. J lost 7 bases, V lost 5 bases, and 6 bases had no gene match. The germline V gene has CDR1 SGHNT and CDR2 YYREEE (reference sequence). This CDR3 is built from 14 residues. The CDR3 sequence: CASSRTGESEKLFF. DNA of the CDR3: TGTGCCAGCAGTCGGACAGGGGAGTCTGAAAAACTGTTTTTT.

The V and J genes are TRBV6-1 and TRBJ1-3; D is uncertain. Germline assignment: CDR1 MNHNS and CDR2 SASEGT. V gave up 6 bases and J gave up 4 bases, with 13 bases separating them. CDR3 length: 14 amino acids. DNA for the CDR3: TGTGCCAGCAGGTCGACTGATCTAGGAAACACCATATATTTT. This codes for CASRSTDLGNTIYF.

This sequence joins TRBV7-8 and TRBJ2-7, with a tentative D call TRBD2 (5 bases). V lost 0 bases and J 5 bases, leaving 20 bases between the germline ends. The CDR3 covers 17 residues. Germline CDR1 and CDR2: SGHVS and FQNEAQ. The CDR3 loop reads CASSLAASRRLQDEQYF. The CDR3 DNA reads TGTGCCAGCAGCTTAGCGGCCTCCCGGAGGCTGCAGGACGAGCAGTACTTC.

The genes are TRBV7-8 and TRBJ2-5; no definite D call. CDR3 length: 12 residues. V lost 5 bases and J 9 bases, leaving 13 bases between the germline ends. The germline CDR1 and CDR2 sequences are SGHVS and FQNEAQ. The CDR3 DNA reads as TGTGCCAGCAGCCCCAACGGATGGGCCCAGTACTTC. This encodes CASSPNGWAQYF. Complete variable domain (other parts from reference TRBV7-8 and TRBJ2-5): GAGVSQSPRYKVAKRGQDVALRCDPISGHVSLFWYQQALGQGPEFLTYFQNEAQLDKSGLPSDRFFAERPEGSVSTLKIQRTQQEDSAVYLCASSPNGWAQYFGPGTRLLVL.

V is TRBV27 and J is TRBJ1-4; D gene ambiguous. Germline assignment: CDR1 MNHEY and CDR2 SMNVEV (reference sequence). Trimming removed 6 bases at V and 5 bases at J, with 10 bases between. This CDR3 is 13 amino acids long. CDR3 sequence: CASRFSGNEKLFF. In DNA, the CDR3 is TGTGCCAGCAGATTCTCGGGGAATGAAAAACTGTTTTTT.

This clone showed up just once. This CDR3 reads CASSPQTSDRGETQYF. The CDR3, as DNA: TGCGCCAGCAGCCCCCAGACTAGCGACCGGGGAGAGACCCAGTACTTC. The chain has TRBV5-1 and TRBJ2-5; 8 positions agree with TRBD2. There are 16 residues in the CDR3. V trimming: 4 bases; J trimming: 4 bases; junction bases outside the gene matches: 12. Germline values: CDR1 SGHRS, CDR2 YFSETQ.